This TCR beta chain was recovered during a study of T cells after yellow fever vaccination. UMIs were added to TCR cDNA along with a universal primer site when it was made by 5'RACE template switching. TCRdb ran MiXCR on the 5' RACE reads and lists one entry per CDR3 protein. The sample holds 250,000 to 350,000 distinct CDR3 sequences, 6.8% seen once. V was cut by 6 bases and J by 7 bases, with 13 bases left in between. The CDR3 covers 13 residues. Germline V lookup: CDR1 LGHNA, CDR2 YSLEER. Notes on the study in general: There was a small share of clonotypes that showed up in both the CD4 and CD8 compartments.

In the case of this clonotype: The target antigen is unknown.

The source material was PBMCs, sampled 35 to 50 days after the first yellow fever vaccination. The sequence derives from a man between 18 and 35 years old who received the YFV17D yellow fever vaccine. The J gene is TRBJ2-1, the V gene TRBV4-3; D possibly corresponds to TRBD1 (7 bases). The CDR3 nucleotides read TGCGCCAGCAGGGCGGGACAGAAAAATGAGCAGTTCTTC. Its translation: CASRAGQKNEQFF.